Following are 17 T cell receptor beta chains from one sample sequenced in a study of regulatory T cells in long-lasting Graves disease. Relying on iRepertoire HTBI primers and Arm-PCR of CDR3 regions, the team built TCR beta libraries. TCRdb ran MiXCR on the multiplex PCR reads and lists one entry per CDR3 protein. The sample includes under 500,000 distinct CDR3 sequences, about 15% of them seen just once. The time point denotes: newly diagnosed GD, antithyroid drugs for less than 3 months. Following extraction of RNA from PBMCs, that RNA was used to make the TCR library. These sequences were also reported in another study, on T cells in Graves' hyperthyroidism and ophthalmopathy.

This sample comprised peripheral blood mononuclear cells (PBMCs), obtained at new diagnosis, from a patient treated with antithyroid drugs. The receptors here all came from a woman in her twenties or thirties with Graves disease.

Details on this clonotype: Given a much more abundant clone one base away, this may be a read error. J is TRBJ1-2 and V is TRBV28, with D uncertain. The V and J ends lost 10 bases and 4 bases respectively, with 16 bases between them. The CDR3 spans 13 residues. Germline lookup yields CDR1 MDHEN and CDR2 SYDVKM. The CDR3 DNA follows: TGTGCCAACAGACCCGGAATGGTCTATGGCTACACCTTC. As protein: CANRPGMVYGYTF.

This clonotype has a count of ten or more. Germline is not matched at one junction end, which may reflect a read error. V gene TRBV12-3 or TRBV12-4 combines with J gene TRBJ2-7; 9 bases align to TRBD1. The CDR3 totals 14 residues. The CDR3 protein is CASSLRPRTGADNF. Here the CDR3 DNA reads TGTGCCAGCAGTTTACGTCCGAGGACAGGGGCCGATAACTTC.

This clonotype was detected many times. This chain links TRBV5-1 with TRBJ2-2, with D uncertain. Trimming took 2 bases from V and 4 from J, leaving 9 bases between them. This CDR3 has 14 residues. From germline, CDR1 is SGHRS and CDR2 YFSETQ. CDR3 bases: TGCGCCAGCAGCTTTACCTGGAGCACCGGGGAGCTGTTTTTT. Translated, it gives CASSFTWSTGELFF.

This clonotype was observed at least ten times. The chain couples TRBV6-2 or TRBV6-3 to TRBJ2-3; possibly TRBD2 for D (6 bases). CDR1 is MNHEY and CDR2 is SVGEGT in the germline V gene. V lost 6 bases and J lost 4, with 11 bases in between. The CDR3 consists of 13 residues. The CDR3 loop is CASSGGDSDTQYF. For the CDR3, the DNA is TGTGCCAGCAGCGGAGGGGACTCAGATACGCAGTATTTT.

The gene calls are TRBV20-1 and TRBJ2-1, with D maybe TRBD2 (5 bases). Trimming took 2 bases from V and 8 from J, leaving 13 bases between them. Looked up from germline, CDR1 is DFQATT and CDR2 is SNEGSKA (reference sequence). CDR3 length equals 13 residues. The CDR3 sequence: CSARKGGRDEQFF. CDR3 nucleotide sequence: TGCAGTGCTAGAAAGGGCGGGCGGGATGAGCAGTTCTTC.

The sample holds many counts of this clonotype. The V gene is TRBV14, the J gene TRBJ2-1, with 8 positions matching TRBD2. Germline trimming cut 4 bases from V and 8 bases from J; bases unmatched to any gene: 16. The CDR3 covers 17 residues. Germline CDR1 is SGHDN and CDR2 is FVKESK. The CDR3 protein is CASSPRVPAGVFYEQFF. CDR3 nucleotides: TGTGCCAGCAGCCCTCGGGTGCCAGCGGGAGTGTTTTATGAGCAGTTCTTC.

This clonotype was picked up a small number of times. J is TRBJ2-5 and V is TRBV6-1; 7 positions agree with TRBD2. The CDR3 totals 15 residues. With 6 bases clipped from V and 5 bases from J, the junction kept 12 bases outside the gene matches. Germline-derived CDR1 and CDR2 are MNHNS and SASEGT. The CDR3, as DNA: TGTGCCAGCAGACTCCAAGCGGGAATGAGGGAGACCCAGTACTTC. Translated, it gives CASRLQAGMRETQYF.

This clonotype was counted ten times or more. The chain employs TRBV28 and TRBJ2-7, with D possibly being TRBD1 (6 bases). Germline assignment: CDR1 MDHEN and CDR2 SYDVKM. V was shortened by 3 bases and J by 7 bases, with 13 bases between the two germline ends. The CDR3 consists of 13 residues. The CDR3 region has the DNA TGTGCCAGCAGTTTCCTGGGGGCGGGTGAGCAGTACTTC. Its translation: CASSFLGAGEQYF.

This clonotype was seen ten or more times. The junction departs from germline at one end; a sequencing error may be responsible. The V call is TRBV11-2, the J call TRBJ2-7; D is unresolved. Germline CDR1 SGHAT, CDR2 FQNNGV. CDR3 length: 14 residues. This chain's CDR3 is CASRLGFKSYEQYF. In DNA form, the CDR3 reads TGTGCCAGCAGGTTAGGGTTTAAGTCCTACGAGCAGTACTTC. The full variable domain, its missing parts supplied by reference TRBV11-2 and TRBJ2-7, is EAGVAQSPRYKIIEKRQSVAFWCNPISGHATLYWYQQILGQGPKLLIQFQNNGVVDDSQLPKDRFSAERLKGVDSTLKIQPAKLEDSAVYLCASRLGFKSYEQYFGPGTRLTVT.

Points on this clonotype: A far larger clone is one base from this, pointing to a likely read error. The chain is built from TRBV7-8 and TRBJ2-1; TRBD1 aligns across 8 bases. V lost 5 bases to trimming and J lost 10 bases; unmatched junction nucleotides: 13. The CDR3 runs 15 residues. Germline V gene data show CDR1 as SGHVS and CDR2 as FQNEAQ. DNA of the CDR3: TGTGCCAGCAGCCCCCGGACAGGGTTCGGCTACGAGCAGTTCTTC. Translating it yields CASSPRTGFGYEQFF.

This clonotype was seen at least ten times. This chain joins TRBV7-2 and TRBJ2-2; D perhaps matches TRBD2 (5 bases). Trimming cost V 1 base and J 7 bases, with 10 bases left between them. Germline CDR1 is SGHTA and CDR2 is FQGNSA. The CDR3 has 14 residues. The CDR3 spells CASSLVMGSGELFF. The DNA of the CDR3 is TGTGCCAGCAGCTTAGTGATGGGGAGCGGGGAGCTGTTTTTT.

On this clonotype: A much more abundant neighbour one base away suggests this may be a read error. This chain connects TRBV20-1 to TRBJ2-7; a possible D gene is TRBD1 (5 bases). Germline V CDR1 and CDR2: DFQATT, SNEGSKA (reference sequence). This CDR3 spans 15 amino acids. CDR3 sequence reads: CSAPSPAREVAELYF. The CDR3 DNA sequence: TGCAGTGCTCCGTCCCCGGCCAGGGAAGTTGCCGAGCTGTACTTC.

V is TRBV7-6 and J is TRBJ1-2; possible D gene TRBD1, 5 bases. Germline loops: CDR1 SGHVS, CDR2 FNYEAQ. V was cut by 5 bases and J by 8 bases, with 15 bases left in between. There are 13 residues in the CDR3. In DNA form, the CDR3 reads TGTGCCAGCAGCCCCCTTGGGGCTATCGGCTACACCTTC. Translating gives CASSPLGAIGYTF.

This clonotype was counted ten times or more. This chain connects TRBV10-3 to TRBJ1-2, with TRBD1 matching 7 bases. J lost 6 bases, V lost 2 bases, and 9 bases had no gene match. Per germline, CDR1 ENHRY and CDR2 SYGVKD. The CDR3 is made up of 15 amino acids. CDR3 sequence reads: CAISEHTRGPHGYTF. The CDR3 region has the DNA TGTGCCATCAGTGAGCATACGAGGGGGCCCCATGGCTACACCTTC.

The CDR3 DNA is TGTGCCAGCAGCGTAAAACCATCCAGGGAATTTGGGAACACCATATATTTT. Translating gives CASSVKPSREFGNTIYF. This chain uses TRBV9 with TRBJ1-3; perhaps TRBD1 as D (5 bases). The germline V and J ends were trimmed by 1 base and 7 bases, with 21 bases remaining between them. CDR1 is SGDLS and CDR2 is YYNGEE in the germline V gene. This CDR3 spans 17 amino acids.

The rearrangement links TRBV7-2 to TRBJ2-1, with 12 positions matching TRBD2. V shed 3 bases, J shed 3 bases, and the junction held 12 bases outside the gene matches. The germline V gene has CDR1 SGHTA and CDR2 FQGNSA. The CDR3 contains 19 residues. In nucleotides, the CDR3 is TGTGCCAGCAGCTTTCTACGGACTAGCGGGACGGGACGCTACAATGAGCAGTTCTTC. Amino acids: CASSFLRTSGTGRYNEQFF.

V is TRBV5-6 and J is TRBJ2-1; maybe TRBD2 (7 bases). The germline gives CDR1 SGHDT, CDR2 YYEEEE. The germline V and J ends were trimmed by 1 base and 7 bases, with 21 bases remaining between them. The CDR3 extends over 17 amino acids. The CDR3 nucleotides read TGTGCCAGCAGCTTGTTCGGGCGGGGGCCTTACGGTAATGAGCAGTTCTTC. Translated, it gives CASSLFGRGPYGNEQFF.